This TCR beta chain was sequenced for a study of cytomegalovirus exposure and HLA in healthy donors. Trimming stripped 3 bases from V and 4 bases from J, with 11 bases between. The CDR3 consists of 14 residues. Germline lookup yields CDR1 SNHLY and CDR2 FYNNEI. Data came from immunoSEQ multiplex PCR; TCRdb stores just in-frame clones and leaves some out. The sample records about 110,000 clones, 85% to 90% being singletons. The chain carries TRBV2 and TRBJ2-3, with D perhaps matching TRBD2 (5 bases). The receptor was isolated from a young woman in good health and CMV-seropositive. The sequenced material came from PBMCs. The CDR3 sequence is CASSEGLAPDTQYF. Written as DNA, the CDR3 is TGTGCCAGCAGTGAGGGTCTAGCTCCAGATACGCAGTATTTT.